One TCR beta chain is described in this entry. TCRdb's table, derived via immunoSEQ multiplex PCR, lists solely in-frame clones and lacks some. The sample consists of about 20,000 clones, approximately 81% of them appearing once. This specimen comes from a study of control samples from healthy donors and cancer patients. Germline CDR1 SGHRS, CDR2 YFSETQ. The CDR3 sequence is 14 residues long. Germline trimming cut 2 bases from V and 5 bases from J; bases unmatched to any gene: 3. This chain links TRBV5-1 with TRBJ2-1; 8 nucleotides agree with TRBD1. The material sequenced was PBMCs. This clonotype was sampled from a woman in her seventies with lung cancer. The CDR3 loop reads CASSLQGEDNEQFF. CDR3 sequence (DNA): TGCGCCAGCAGCTTACAGGGGGAGGACAATGAGCAGTTCTTC.